This TCR beta chain appears in the sequencing data of a study of memory CD4+ T cells and cytomegalovirus serostatus. Only in-frame clones appear in the TCRdb table, and some are missing; sequencing was by immunoSEQ multiplex PCR. This sample has about 80,000 clones, with 80% found just once. This clone was seen a handful of times. Single viable CD3+CD4+CD8-CD45RO+ cells were sorted as the memory CD4+ T cells. The CDR3 is made up of 17 amino acids. The V and J ends lost 1 base and 0 bases respectively, with 16 bases between them. Germline V gene sequence: CDR1 SGHRS, CDR2 YFSETQ. V is TRBV5-1 and J is TRBJ1-1; D unresolved. Source material: memory CD4+ T cells from blood. The clonotype originates from an adult in good health and CMV-seronegative. The CDR3 protein is CASSLRWFSRMNTEAFF. The CDR3 DNA reads as TGCGCCAGCAGCTTGCGGTGGTTTAGCAGGATGAACACTGAAGCTTTCTTT.